A single sample gave rise to the 19 T cell receptor beta chains below, sequenced in a study of T-cell memory formation after mild COVID-19. Via MiXCR, TCRdb re-called the 5' RACE reads, giving one row per CDR3 protein. The profile shows over 500,000 distinct CDR3 sequences, roughly 17% of them singletons. The specimen was PBMCs or a T cell subset sorted from them (not recorded which). Every receptor here comes from an adult woman who had mild COVID-19 (a few samples of this study predate the infection). Cell type and time point are not known.

The chain employs TRBV18 and TRBJ1-2; maybe TRBD1 (5 bases). The CDR3 has 17 residues. Trimming took 1 base from V and 2 from J, leaving 17 bases between them. Germline lookup yields CDR1 KGHSH and CDR2 LQKENI. This CDR3 is CASSPRVGGAENYGYTF. The CDR3, as DNA: TGTGCCAGCTCACCACGCGTTGGGGGAGCCGAAAACTATGGCTACACCTTC.

This clonotype appeared a few times. This rearrangement joins TRBV12-3 or TRBV12-4 to TRBJ1-4; TRBD1 agrees at 9 bases. The CDR3 covers 14 residues. The J segment lost 6 bases and the V segment lost 5 bases, leaving 4 bases of the junction unmatched. The CDR3: CASSQTGGDEKLFF. As DNA, the CDR3 is TGTGCCAGCAGTCAAACAGGGGGCGATGAAAAACTGTTTTTT.

The rearrangement joins TRBV12-3 or TRBV12-4 to TRBJ1-2; possibly TRBD1 for D (5 bases). There are 13 residues in the CDR3. V was pared by 5 bases and J by 3 bases, with 10 bases between. The CDR3 here is CASSTWGDYGYTF. The CDR3 region has the DNA TGTGCCAGCAGTACATGGGGGGACTATGGCTACACCTTC.

The chain is built from TRBV20-1 and TRBJ1-5; D gene ambiguous. The germline CDR1 and CDR2 sequences are DFQATT and SNEGSKA (reference sequence). This CDR3 has 13 residues. V was cut by 4 bases and J by 3 bases, with 10 bases left in between. CDR3: CSAIGGNNQPQHF. The CDR3 region has the DNA TGCAGTGCTATCGGCGGAAACAATCAGCCCCAGCATTTT.

The rearrangement uses TRBV5-1 and TRBJ1-1; TRBD1 matches at 8 bases. The CDR3 is made up of 18 amino acids. V lost 3 bases and J lost 0; bases outside the gene matches: 13. CDR1 is SGHRS, CDR2 YFSETQ, per germline. The DNA for the CDR3 is TGCGCCAGCAGCTCTGGTGCATACAGGGGGGTAATGAACACTGAAGCTTTCTTT. Translation gives CASSSGAYRGVMNTEAFF. The whole variable domain, remainder taken from reference TRBV5-1 and TRBJ1-1, is KAGVTQTPRYLIKTRGQQVTLSCSPISGHRSVSWYQQTPGQGLQFLFEYFSETQRNKGNFPGRFSGRQFSNSRSEMNVSTLELGDSALYLCASSSGAYRGVMNTEAFFGQGTRLTVV.

J is TRBJ2-3 and V is TRBV9, with D perhaps matching TRBD1 or TRBD2 (6 bases each). Germline assignment: CDR1 SGDLS and CDR2 YYNGEE. V lost 0 bases, J lost 5 bases, and 10 bases lay in between. There are 14 residues in the CDR3. CDR3 coding DNA: TGTGCCAGCAGCGTAGGGGGGGCCAGAGATACGCAGTATTTT. Protein sequence: CASSVGGARDTQYF.

The chain has TRBV19 and TRBJ2-2, with 10 positions matching TRBD2. This CDR3 has 17 amino acids. Germline CDR1 LNHDA, CDR2 SQIVND (reference sequence). Trimming took 5 bases from V and 5 from J; bases not matched to a gene: 11. The CDR3 coding sequence is TGTGCCAGTAGTCAGCAACTAGCGGGACGTAGGACCGGGGAGCTGTTTTTT. This translates into CASSQQLAGRRTGELFF.

The V and J genes are TRBV12-3 or TRBV12-4 and TRBJ2-3; D is undetermined. The CDR3 sequence is 11 residues long. Trimming removed 3 bases from V and 11 bases from J, with 9 bases in between. The CDR3 loop reads CASSFKNRQYF. CDR3 nucleotide sequence: TGTGCCAGCAGTTTTAAGAATCGGCAGTATTTT.

This clonotype has at least ten counts. The rearrangement joins TRBV7-2 to TRBJ2-7; 10 bases map to TRBD2. Trimming at V came to 1 base and at J to 6 bases, leaving 9 bases not matched to a gene. The germline V gene has CDR1 SGHTA and CDR2 FQGNSA. This CDR3 is 16 amino acids long. The CDR3 loop reads CASSLVTAGGMGEQYF. The CDR3 nucleotides read TGTGCCAGCAGCTTAGTTACAGCGGGAGGGATGGGCGAGCAGTACTTC.

For the CDR3, the DNA is TGTGCCATCAGTGGAAGAGCAGGAGTGGGATACGAGCAGTACTTC. Its protein product is CAISGRAGVGYEQYF. The rearrangement links TRBV10-3 to TRBJ2-7; the D is unclear. Deletions cut 4 bases from V and 4 bases from J, with 17 bases between. The V gene's germline CDR1 is ENHRY and CDR2 SYGVKD. The CDR3 length is 15 residues.

This clonotype has at least ten counts. V and J are TRBV10-3 and TRBJ2-7, with 8 bases lining up with TRBD2. Germline CDR1 reads ENHRY; CDR2 reads SYGVKD. This CDR3 is built from 15 residues. The junction had 10 bases not matched to a gene; V was cut back by 3 bases and J by 6 bases. The CDR3 nucleotides are TGTGCCATCAGTGACCCTGCGGGAGGAGCCCCCGAGCAGTACTTC. It is translated as CAISDPAGGAPEQYF.

This clonotype has a count of ten or more. V and J are TRBV6-1 and TRBJ1-1, with 7 positions matching TRBD1. The CDR3 totals 13 residues. Unmatched junction bases numbered 7, after V lost 6 bases and J lost 6 bases. CDR1 is MNHNS, CDR2 SASEGT, per germline. The CDR3 region is CASREQGRAEAFF. The CDR3 coding sequence is TGTGCCAGCAGGGAACAGGGGCGCGCTGAAGCTTTCTTT.

The genes are TRBV14 and TRBJ2-2, with D tentatively TRBD2 (5 bases). CDR1 and CDR2 (germline): SGHDN, FVKESK. The CDR3 has 16 residues. Trimming left V 0 bases short and J 6 bases short, with 14 bases between. CDR3 coding DNA: TGTGCCAGCAGCCAAGATCCGCGGGTACCCTCCGGGGAGCTGTTTTTT. It translates to CASSQDPRVPSGELFF.

This sequence joins TRBV5-6 and TRBJ1-1; 12 positions match TRBD1. Trimming removed 3 bases from V and 10 bases from J; junction bases left unmatched: 10. Per germline, CDR1 SGHDT and CDR2 YYEEEE. This CDR3 contains 15 residues. CDR3 residues: CASSSRDRGRSVAFF. DNA of the CDR3: TGTGCCAGCAGCTCCCGGGACAGGGGGCGGTCGGTAGCTTTCTTT.

This clonotype was detected many times. This chain links TRBV7-8 with TRBJ2-3, with D uncertain. The CDR3 is 14 amino acids. V lost 1 base, J lost 3 bases, and 8 bases lay in between. Germline lookup yields CDR1 SGHVS and CDR2 FQNEAQ. CDR3 residues: CASSLVSRTDTQYF. CDR3 nucleotides: TGTGCCAGCAGCTTAGTATCTAGAACAGATACGCAGTATTTT.

V usage is TRBV12-3 or TRBV12-4 and J usage is TRBJ1-5, with D hard to call. This CDR3 contains 13 residues. V gave up 8 bases and J gave up 1 base, with 9 bases separating them. The CDR3 region has the DNA TGTGCCAGCCGCCGAGGGAGCAATCAGCCCCAGCATTTT. Its protein is CASRRGSNQPQHF.

V usage is TRBV7-9 and J usage is TRBJ1-5; 10 nucleotides match TRBD1. J was trimmed by 5 bases and V by 0 bases; bases with no gene match: 4. Germline loops: CDR1 SEHNR, CDR2 FQNEAQ (reference sequence). The CDR3 contains 16 residues. The CDR3 bases are TGTGCCAGCAGCTTAGCGGGACAGGGGAGGCATCAGCCCCAGCATTTT. This translates into CASSLAGQGRHQPQHF.

This clonotype was seen more than once but under ten times. V usage is TRBV2 and J usage is TRBJ1-4, with D maybe TRBD1 (6 bases). V was shortened by 6 bases and J by 0 bases, with 8 bases between the two germline ends. CDR1 is SNHLY, CDR2 FYNNEI, per germline. This CDR3 has 14 amino acids. Written as DNA, the CDR3 is TGTGCCAGCAGGGACAGAACAACTAATGAAAAACTGTTTTTT. It codes for CASRDRTTNEKLFF. The full variable domain, in which reference TRBV2 and TRBJ1-4 provide the parts outside the CDR3, is EPEVTQTPSHQVTQMGQEVILRCVPISNHLYFYWYRQILGQKVEFLVSFYNNEISEKSEIFDDQFSVERPDGSNFTLKIRSTKLEDSAMYFCASRDRTTNEKLFFGSGTQLSVL.

This clonotype occurred a few times. This chain links TRBV20-1 with TRBJ2-3; D is possibly TRBD2 (6 bases). The CDR3 sequence is 14 residues long. The V end lost 6 bases, the J end lost 1 base, and 14 bases lay between the germline ends. Germline V gene lookup returns CDR1 DFQATT and CDR2 SNEGSKA (reference sequence). The CDR3 DNA reads as TGCAGTGCCAACCCCTCTAGCGGCACAGATACGCAGTATTTT. This translates into CSANPSSGTDTQYF.